Listed here are 4 T cell receptor beta chains from one sample, sequenced in a study of sequential checkpoint blockade in melanoma. Generated by immunoSEQ multiplex PCR, the TCRdb table keeps only in-frame clones and is missing some. Among about 1,200 clones listed, 15% to 20% were seen once. Treatment in this sample: randomized to nivolumab then ipilimumab (arm A) or the reverse (arm B). The material sequenced was tumor tissue (inferred from file names), taken from a patient given nivolumab and ipilimumab in sequence. These receptors all come from a human donor with melanoma.

By sample share, this clone is medium-sized. The rearrangement joins TRBV28 to TRBJ2-2; D is unclear. Germline CDR1 reads MDHEN; CDR2 reads SYDVKM. Trimming took 7 bases from V and 2 from J, leaving 14 bases between them. This CDR3 region has 15 residues. The CDR3 DNA follows: TGTGCCAGCACCCCCCTCGGGCCTAACACCGGGGAGCTGTTTTTT. Its translation: CASTPLGPNTGELFF.

The chain recombines TRBV6-8 with TRBJ2-7; no definite D call. This CDR3 region has 13 residues. V lost 6 bases, J lost 1 base, and 10 bases lay in between. Germline loops: CDR1 MNHGY, CDR2 SAAAGT. The CDR3, as DNA: TGTGCCAGCAGCCGAGGACGTTCCTACGAGCAGTACTTC. This codes for CASSRGRSYEQYF.

This clone showed up just a few times. The CDR3 coding sequence is TGTGCCAGCAGTTACAGCGAACAGCTCTATGGCTACACCTTC. This sequence encodes CASSYSEQLYGYTF. The rearrangement joins TRBV28 to TRBJ1-2; D is ambiguous. Germline CDR1 reads MDHEN; CDR2 reads SYDVKM. The CDR3 covers 14 residues. The V end lost 4 bases, the J end lost 4 bases, and 13 bases lay between the germline ends.

This clone is termed medium-sized. The chain links TRBV6-8 to TRBJ2-1; the D gene could be TRBD1 or TRBD2 (5 bases each). V lost 2 bases and J 5 bases, leaving 22 bases between the germline ends. Germline values: CDR1 MNHGY, CDR2 SAAAGT. This CDR3 has 18 amino acids. The CDR3 region is CASSYIMRGPTRNNEQFF. CDR3 bases: TGTGCCAGCAGTTACATTATGAGGGGCCCTACGAGAAACAATGAGCAGTTCTTC.